These T cell receptor beta chains were read from a single sample in a study of cytomegalovirus exposure and HLA in healthy donors. Produced via immunoSEQ multiplex PCR; TCRdb's table is partial and in-frame only. The sample carries about 190,000 clones, around 75% recorded once. The sequenced sample was PBMCs. These receptor sequences come from a woman in her twenties or thirties in good health and CMV-seropositive. CDR3s include the opening cysteine and the closing phenylalanine or tryptophan. The D gene is left open where the match is weak. The listing skips clone size in some rows; elsewhere it reads once, few, many or a size class.

clone_size,v_call,d_call,j_call,cdr3_aa,cdr3_nt
-,TRBV27,-,TRBJ2-5,CASSSLLSRGGGTQYF,TGTGCCAGCAGTTCGCTCCTCTCCCGGGGTGGTGGGACCCAGTACTTC
-,TRBV19,-,TRBJ1-2,CASSIRQLRGYTF,TGTGCCAGTAGTATTCGACAGCTCCGAGGCTACACCTTC
-,TRBV11-1,TRBD2,TRBJ2-7,CASSLAGVYEQYF,TGTGCCAGCAGCCTAGCGGGAGTCTACGAGCAGTACTTC
many,TRBV2,TRBD1,TRBJ2-7,CATMDRGRYEQYF,TGTGCCACGATGGACAGGGGACGCTACGAGCAGTACTTC
-,TRBV15,-,TRBJ1-1,CATSRGEAAKAFF,TGTGCCACCAGCAGAGGGGAGGCCGCGAAAGCTTTCTTT
-,TRBV2,TRBD2,TRBJ2-1,CASTIPGLVNEQFF,TGTGCCAGCACCATACCGGGACTAGTGAATGAGCAGTTCTTC
once,TRBV6-5,TRBD2,TRBJ2-3,CASSSPGRLWKDTQYF,TGTGCCAGCAGTTCGCCCGGGAGGCTGTGGAAAGATACGCAGTATTTT
once,TRBV25-1,TRBD1,TRBJ1-2,CASSEQGVYGYTF,TGTGCCAGCAGTGAACAGGGGGTCTATGGCTACACCTTC
-,TRBV6-4,-,TRBJ2-1,CASRPRQNILYNEQFF,TGTGCCAGCAGACCTAGGCAGAATATACTCTACAATGAGCAGTTCTTC
-,TRBV4-1,TRBD1,TRBJ2-7,CASSQDLGTGYYEQYF,TGCGCCAGCAGCCAAGATCTGGGGACAGGATACTACGAGCAGTACTTC
-,TRBV5-8,TRBD1,TRBJ1-5,CASSLLGRGWQPQHF,TGTGCCAGCAGCCTCCTGGGCAGGGGGTGGCAGCCCCAGCATTTT
-,TRBV28,TRBD2,TRBJ2-7,CASSLRLAGGSYEQYF,TGTGCCAGCAGTTTACGACTAGCGGGAGGGTCCTACGAGCAGTACTTC
-,TRBV6-1,TRBD1,TRBJ1-4,CASSEWGQGTTNEKLFF,TGTGCCAGCAGCGAATGGGGACAGGGGACGACTAATGAAAAACTGTTTTTT
-,TRBV14,TRBD2,TRBJ2-2,CASSHARLAGVRTGELFF,TGTGCCAGCAGCCACGCGAGACTAGCGGGAGTTAGGACCGGGGAGCTGTTTTTT
-,TRBV6-1,TRBD1,TRBJ1-2,CASSRYRGVGGYTF,TGTGCCAGCTCCCGGTACAGGGGGGTGGGTGGCTACACCTTC
-,TRBV11-3,TRBD1,TRBJ2-7,CASSLGTGGYEQYF,TGTGCCAGCAGCTTAGGAACAGGGGGGTACGAGCAGTACTTC
few,TRBV4-1,-,TRBJ1-2,CASSSQGVGNYGYTF,TGCGCCAGCAGCTCACAGGGTGTGGGTAACTATGGCTACACCTTC
-,TRBV4-1,-,TRBJ2-3,CASRPLAPGADTQYF,TGCGCCAGCAGACCCCTAGCGCCCGGCGCAGATACGCAGTATTTT
-,TRBV10-3,-,TRBJ2-4,CAISESSLYDNPSAKNIQYF,TGTGCCATCAGTGAGTCGTCTCTTTATGATAATCCGAGTGCCAAAAACATTCAGTACTTC
once,TRBV19,TRBD1,TRBJ2-2,CASSTGMNTGELFF,TGTGCCAGTTCGACAGGGATGAACACCGGGGAGCTGTTTTTT
-,TRBV5-4,TRBD1,TRBJ1-4,CASSPDRAEKLFF,TGTGCCAGCAGCCCAGACAGGGCTGAAAAACTGTTTTTT
-,TRBV29-1,-,TRBJ2-7,CSVEKERTAFAYEQYF,TGCAGCGTCGAGAAAGAGCGGACAGCGTTTGCCTACGAGCAGTACTTC
-,TRBV2,-,TRBJ2-7,CAVVGQGIHEQYF,TGTGCCGTTGTGGGGCAGGGGATCCACGAGCAGTACTTC
-,TRBV27,-,TRBJ1-2,CASSLQGVGNYGYTF,TGTGCCAGCAGTTTACAAGGGGTGGGCAACTATGGCTACACCTTC
-,TRBV28,-,TRBJ1-5,CASRQILDSNQPQHF,TGTGCCAGCAGGCAGATTCTCGATAGCAATCAGCCCCAGCATTTT
-,TRBV27,TRBD1,TRBJ1-2,CASSRIRGQGTLGYTF,TGTGCCAGCAGTCGTATTAGGGGACAGGGGACTCTCGGCTACACCTTC
-,TRBV5-1,-,TRBJ2-2,CASSLARVTGELFF,TGCGCCAGCAGCTTGGCCAGGGTCACCGGGGAGCTGTTTTTT
once,TRBV6-5,-,TRBJ1-1,CASTEQILNTEAFF,TGTGCCAGCACCGAACAGATACTGAACACTGAAGCTTTCTTT
once,TRBV6-1,-,TRBJ2-1,CASSVSMDSHEQFF,TGTGCCAGCAGTGTTTCCATGGACAGCCATGAGCAGTTCTTC
-,TRBV5-4,-,TRBJ1-4,CASSQGSNEKLFF,TGTGCCAGCAGCCAAGGGAGTAATGAAAAACTGTTTTTT
-,TRBV19,-,TRBJ1-1,CASSLGGFGTEAFF,TGTGCCAGTTCTCTAGGGGGTTTCGGCACTGAAGCTTTCTTT
few,TRBV6-6,TRBD2,TRBJ2-7,CASSDGTSGFYEQYF,TGTGCCAGCAGCGACGGGACTAGCGGATTCTACGAGCAGTACTTC
-,TRBV28,-,TRBJ1-1,CASRIQGLGTEAFF,TGTGCCAGCAGGATTCAGGGCTTGGGCACTGAAGCTTTCTTT
-,TRBV20-1,-,TRBJ2-1,CSAPSGNEQFF,TGCAGTGCTCCAAGCGGCAATGAGCAGTTCTTC
-,TRBV5-8,TRBD2,TRBJ2-7,CASSSPGAGVQKAYEQYF,TGTGCCAGCAGCTCCCCAGGAGCGGGAGTTCAAAAAGCGTACGAGCAGTACTTC
-,TRBV5-6,-,TRBJ2-7,CASLTRVKVSEQYF,TGTGCCAGCCTAACGAGGGTAAAGGTTAGCGAGCAGTACTTC
-,TRBV5-6,TRBD2,TRBJ2-7,CASSLEASGRTYEQYF,TGTGCCAGCAGCTTGGAGGCTAGCGGGAGGACCTACGAGCAGTACTTC
-,TRBV19,TRBD2,TRBJ2-7,CASSISSGSPRVEQYF,TGTGCCAGTAGTATAAGTAGCGGGAGCCCCCGGGTCGAGCAGTACTTC
-,TRBV6-5,-,TRBJ1-2,CASSSLRLYGYTF,TGTGCCAGCAGTTCCCTAAGACTCTATGGCTACACCTTC
-,TRBV28,-,TRBJ1-4,CASNTVGGSNEKLFF,TGTGCCAGCAATACGGTGGGAGGATCTAATGAAAAACTGTTTTTT
-,TRBV4-1,-,TRBJ1-2,CASSPNEAGIYGYTF,TGCGCCAGCAGCCCAAATGAGGCAGGGATCTATGGCTACACCTTC
-,TRBV4-1,TRBD1,TRBJ2-3,CASSQERLQGLNPTDTQYF,TGCGCCAGCAGCCAAGAGCGATTACAGGGGCTAAACCCCACAGATACGCAGTATTTT
-,TRBV6-6,TRBD1,TRBJ2-1,CASSFHRGSDNEQFF,TGTGCCAGCAGTTTCCACAGGGGTTCCGACAATGAGCAGTTCTTC
-,TRBV7-6,-,TRBJ1-4,CASGLRTGDEKLFF,TGTGCCAGCGGCCTACGGACGGGGGATGAAAAACTGTTTTTT
-,TRBV11-2,TRBD1,TRBJ2-7,CASSGQGSEQYF,TGTGCCAGCAGCGGACAGGGGTCCGAGCAGTACTTC
-,TRBV5-8,-,TRBJ2-7,CASSPRLSHYEQYF,TGTGCCAGCAGCCCGCGACTGTCCCACTACGAGCAGTACTTC
-,TRBV7-9,TRBD2,TRBJ2-7,CASSLVSGSGEQYF,TGTGCCAGCAGCTTAGTTAGCGGGAGTGGGGAGCAGTACTTC
-,TRBV6-5,TRBD1,TRBJ1-6,CASSWRTGGDSPLHF,TGTGCCAGCAGTTGGAGGACAGGGGGGGATTCACCCCTCCACTTT
-,TRBV6-1,TRBD1,TRBJ2-7,CASSVGTGGWYEQYF,TGTGCCAGCAGTGTTGGGACAGGGGGTTGGTACGAGCAGTACTTC
-,TRBV25-1,TRBD1,TRBJ1-2,CASSGGQGIGGYTF,TGTGCCAGCAGTGGAGGACAGGGAATTGGTGGCTACACCTTC